One sample yielded the 32 T cell receptor beta chains listed below, sequenced in a study of blood T cell repertoires in COVID-19. Assay used: immunoSEQ multiplex PCR; TCRdb lists only in-frame clones, some missing. Of tens of thousands of clones in the sample, around 88% were seen once. The sequenced sample was peripheral blood. Receptors originate from a woman aged 80 or over with active or convalescent COVID-19.

In this sample, this clone turned up a few times. The gene calls are TRBV28 and TRBJ1-2; 7 bases agree with TRBD1. Germline values: CDR1 MDHEN, CDR2 SYDVKM. V shed 10 bases and J 7 bases; nucleotides not matched to a gene: 9. The CDR3 contains 12 residues. CDR3 sequence reads: CATDRAGGGYTF. The CDR3 bases are TGTGCCACCGACAGGGCCGGTGGTGGCTACACCTTC.

For this clone: Other DNA sequences of this sample code for an identical CDR3. The chain joins TRBV29-1 to TRBJ2-2; TRBD1 agrees at 11 bases. Germline V lookup: CDR1 SQVTM, CDR2 ANQGSEA. V was clipped by 4 bases and J by 2 bases; unmatched bases: 3. This CDR3 comprises 15 residues. The CDR3 coding sequence is TGCAGCGTTGGTGGGACAGGGGGAAACACCGGGGAGCTGTTTTTT. This gives the protein CSVGGTGGNTGELFF.

V gene TRBV6-2 or TRBV6-3 combines with J gene TRBJ2-1, with TRBD2 as a possible D gene (7 bases). The CDR3 sequence is 14 residues long. V lost 5 bases and J 9 bases, leaving 17 bases between the germline ends. Per the germline V gene, CDR1 is MNHEY and CDR2 is SVGEGT. CDR3 sequence reads: CASSPGRRGGEQFF. The CDR3 DNA follows: TGTGCCAGCAGTCCGGGCCGAAGGGGGGGTGAGCAGTTCTTC.

The gene calls are TRBV24-1 and TRBJ2-3; D possibly corresponds to TRBD2 (6 bases). The V gene's germline CDR1 is KGHDR and CDR2 SFDVKD. V was shortened by 4 bases and J by 5 bases, with 18 bases between the two germline ends. The CDR3 contains 16 residues. The CDR3 here is CATSDPPGPRGDTQYF. CDR3 DNA: TGTGCCACCAGTGACCCGCCCGGGCCGCGGGGAGATACGCAGTATTTT.

The gene calls are TRBV11-2 and TRBJ1-1, with D maybe TRBD1 (6 bases). CDR3 length: 15 amino acids. Trimming left V 0 bases short and J 2 bases short, with 10 bases between. Germline CDR1 reads SGHAT; CDR2 reads FQNNGV. The CDR3 DNA sequence: TGTGCCAGCAGCTTAGATCCAGGGGAAAACACTGAAGCTTTCTTT. Translating it yields CASSLDPGENTEAFF.

This chain connects TRBV28 to TRBJ2-2; 9 positions match TRBD1. CDR1 is MDHEN, CDR2 SYDVKM, per germline. J gave up 4 bases and V 3 bases, and 6 bases lay outside the gene matches. The CDR3 is 16 amino acids. The CDR3 loop reads CASSFTGTGSTGELFF. The CDR3 DNA is TGTGCCAGCAGTTTTACCGGGACAGGGAGCACCGGGGAGCTGTTTTTT.

This clone is a singleton in its sample. The chain employs TRBV6-1 and TRBJ1-4; no firm D call. The CDR3 sequence is 14 residues long. V was clipped by 2 bases and J by 0 bases, with 4 bases between them. From germline, CDR1 is MNHNS and CDR2 SASEGT. This CDR3 is CASSERATNEKLFF. The CDR3 DNA reads TGTGCCAGCAGTGAAAGAGCAACTAATGAAAAACTGTTTTTT.

The rearrangement uses TRBV5-5 and TRBJ2-3; D may be TRBD2 (7 bases). Trimming pared 0 bases from V and 8 bases from J, leaving 13 bases between. This CDR3 spans 14 amino acids. Germline V CDR1 and CDR2: SGHKS, YYEKEE (reference sequence). The CDR3: CASSLGGGVGTQYF. CDR3 in DNA: TGTGCCAGCAGCTTGGGAGGGGGGGTCGGTACGCAGTATTTT.

The CDR3 spells CSLAGVGEQFF. The CDR3 DNA reads as TGCAGTCTAGCGGGAGTCGGTGAGCAGTTCTTC. The genes are TRBV20-1 and TRBJ2-1; 10 bases agree with TRBD2. The CDR3 consists of 11 residues. Germline CDR1 DFQATT, CDR2 SNEGSKA (reference sequence). The trim removed 8 bases at V and 9 bases at J, leaving 4 bases unmatched.

The gene calls are TRBV7-6 and TRBJ2-2, with D maybe TRBD2 (5 bases). V dropped 4 bases and J dropped 0 bases, with 12 bases sitting between them. CDR3 length: 16 residues. Germline V gene sequence: CDR1 SGHVS, CDR2 FNYEAQ. The CDR3, as DNA: TGTGCCAGCAGCTCCCTGGACTTTGCGAACACCGGGGAGCTGTTTTTT. Translating it yields CASSSLDFANTGELFF.

This chain joins TRBV20-1 and TRBJ1-6; TRBD1 might be the D (5 bases). In germline, CDR1 is DFQATT, CDR2 SNEGSKA (reference sequence). This CDR3 is 14 amino acids long. With 3 bases removed from V and 9 bases from J, the gap between germline ends came to 15 bases. The CDR3 DNA sequence: TGCAGTGCTAGTGGGGGGGGGAGAGTTTCACCCCTCCACTTT. This codes for CSASGGGRVSPLHF.

This chain uses TRBV18 with TRBJ2-7; 7 bases agree with TRBD1. Germline V gene sequence: CDR1 KGHSH, CDR2 LQKENI. Trimming removed 5 bases from V and 2 bases from J; junction bases left unmatched: 6. The CDR3 is 14 residues long. CDR3 DNA sequence: TGTGCCAGCTCAGACCGGACAGGACCCTACGAGCAGTACTTC. Residues: CASSDRTGPYEQYF.

V usage is TRBV19 and J usage is TRBJ2-1; 9 bases map to TRBD2. V gave up 5 bases and J gave up 3 bases; unmatched junction bases: 2. The length of the CDR3 is 14 residues. CDR1 and CDR2 (germline): LNHDA, SQIVND (reference sequence). CDR3 sequence: CASSWTSDYNEQFF. CDR3 in DNA: TGTGCCAGTAGTTGGACTAGCGACTACAATGAGCAGTTCTTC.

V gene TRBV5-1 combines with J gene TRBJ2-7, with 8 bases fitting TRBD2. After removal of 4 bases from V and 2 bases from J, the junction contained 8 bases not matched to a gene. CDR1 and CDR2 (germline): SGHRS, YFSETQ. This CDR3 region has 15 residues. CDR3 in DNA: TGCGCCAGCAGCCCCGGGGGTAGCGGGACCTACGAGCAGTACTTC. Translation: CASSPGGSGTYEQYF.

This clone has just one count. The rearrangement uses TRBV5-1 and TRBJ2-5; D is undetermined. The CDR3 is 13 residues long. Trimming took off 0 bases at V and 5 bases at J, with 8 bases between the two ends. The germline gives CDR1 SGHRS, CDR2 YFSETQ. This chain's CDR3 is CASSLDRVETQYF. CDR3 in DNA: TGCGCCAGCAGCTTGGACCGGGTGGAGACCCAGTACTTC.

This chain's CDR3 is CASRLAGGDTQYF. The CDR3 nucleotides are TGTGCCAGCAGACTAGCGGGGGGCGATACGCAGTATTTT. V gene TRBV27 combines with J gene TRBJ2-3, with 12 bases matching TRBD2. The V segment lost 6 bases and the J segment 6 bases; nucleotides outside the gene matches: 1. This CDR3 comprises 13 residues. Germline CDR1 is MNHEY and CDR2 is SMNVEV (reference sequence).

V and J are TRBV7-2 and TRBJ2-5; 11 bases agree with TRBD1. Losses at the gene ends were 5 bases for V and 4 bases for J; bases not matched to a gene: 9. The CDR3 extends over 16 amino acids. Looked up from germline, CDR1 is SGHTA and CDR2 is FQGNSA. CDR3 sequence (DNA): TGTGCCAGCAGCCCCTGGACCGGGACAGGGGGAGAGACCCAGTACTTC. Its translation is CASSPWTGTGGETQYF.

The chain recombines TRBV7-3 with TRBJ2-7, with D maybe TRBD1 (5 bases). CDR1 is SGHTA, CDR2 FQGTGA, per germline. V was clipped by 5 bases and J by 4 bases, with 12 bases between them. The CDR3 is 13 residues long. The chain's CDR3 is CASSLGAGYEQYF. The DNA of the CDR3 is TGTGCCAGCAGCCTAGGTGCAGGGTACGAGCAGTACTTC.

CDR3 residues: CASSERPSSQRREQFF. CDR3 in DNA: TGTGCCAGCAGTGAAAGGCCTAGCTCCCAAAGGAGGGAGCAGTTCTTC. The rearrangement links TRBV6-1 to TRBJ2-1; TRBD2 might be the D (5 bases). This CDR3 is built from 16 residues. Trimming took off 2 bases at V and 10 bases at J, with 21 bases between the two ends. Germline-derived CDR1 and CDR2 are MNHNS and SASEGT.

The rearrangement joins TRBV9 to TRBJ1-1; D is unclear. The germline gives CDR1 SGDLS, CDR2 YYNGEE. The CDR3 consists of 14 residues. V was cut by 0 bases and J by 0 bases, with 6 bases left in between. Here the CDR3 DNA reads TGTGCCAGCAGCGTAGGCCAGATGAACACTGAAGCTTTCTTT. It specifies CASSVGQMNTEAFF.

The chain links TRBV7-8 to TRBJ2-1, with 8 bases that match TRBD2. This CDR3 contains 15 residues. Germline V gives CDR1 SGHVS, CDR2 FQNEAQ. With V trimmed by 3 bases and J by 7 bases, 8 bases remained unmatched. CDR3 DNA: TGTGCCAGCAGCTTTCAAGCGGGAGTGCAGAATGAGCAGTTCTTC. Amino acids: CASSFQAGVQNEQFF. Variable domain in full (rest from reference TRBV7-8 and TRBJ2-1): GAGVSQSPRYKVAKRGQDVALRCDPISGHVSLFWYQQALGQGPEFLTYFQNEAQLDKSGLPSDRFFAERPEGSVSTLKIQRTQQEDSAVYLCASSFQAGVQNEQFFGPGTRLTVL.

This clone was counted a single time. The J gene is TRBJ2-3, the V gene TRBV4-3; D possibly corresponds to TRBD2 (5 bases). With 1 base removed from V and 2 bases from J, the gap between germline ends came to 10 bases. This CDR3 has 15 amino acids. Germline V gene data show CDR1 as LGHNA and CDR2 as YSLEER. The CDR3 coding sequence is TGCGCCAGCAGCCAAGGGACTCTGGCCACAGATACGCAGTATTTT. This sequence encodes CASSQGTLATDTQYF.

The chain recombines TRBV4-2 with TRBJ1-4; the D gene is possibly TRBD1 (6 bases). The germline V gene encodes CDR1 LGHNA and CDR2 YNFKEQ. The CDR3 consists of 15 residues. Trimming stripped 5 bases from V and 8 bases from J, with 18 bases between. The CDR3 loop is CASSKPREGEEKLFF. As DNA, the CDR3 is TGTGCCAGCAGCAAACCCCGGGAGGGGGAGGAAAAACTGTTTTTT.

The gene calls are TRBV4-2 and TRBJ2-4; 12 bases agree with TRBD2. The germline V gene has CDR1 LGHNA and CDR2 YNFKEQ. CDR3 size: 18 residues. J lost 7 bases, V lost 1 base, and 11 bases had no gene match. CDR3 nucleotide sequence: TGTGCCAGCAGCCAAGTTAGTCTAGCGGGGGGGATAGGGAACATTCAGTACTTC. Amino acid sequence: CASSQVSLAGGIGNIQYF.

The CDR3 DNA reads TGTGCCAGCAGTTTGGGGGGACTAGCGGGGCAGTACTTC. This encodes CASSLGGLAGQYF. The chain employs TRBV27 and TRBJ2-7, with 12 bases matching TRBD2. The CDR3 has 13 residues. Germline CDR1 reads MNHEY; CDR2 reads SMNVEV (reference sequence). V lost 3 bases, J lost 9 bases, and 3 bases stayed unmatched.

The chain has TRBV4-1 and TRBJ1-1; 7 bases match TRBD1. This CDR3 has 14 amino acids. The germline CDR1 and CDR2 sequences are MGHRA and YSYEKL. The V segment lost 4 bases and the J segment 1 base; nucleotides outside the gene matches: 3. The CDR3 spells CASSLRDRNTEAFF. CDR3 DNA sequence: TGCGCCAGCAGCCTCCGGGACAGGAACACTGAAGCTTTCTTT.

The J gene is TRBJ1-2, the V gene TRBV19; D is ambiguous. Trimming took 7 bases from V and 0 from J, leaving 6 bases between them. The CDR3 has 12 residues. Germline V gene data show CDR1 as LNHDA and CDR2 as SQIVND (reference sequence). The CDR3 sequence is CASNRPNYGYTF. The CDR3 bases are TGTGCCAGTAACAGACCTAACTATGGCTACACCTTC.

The chain uses TRBV15 and TRBJ1-2; the D gene is possibly TRBD1 (5 bases). The V gene's germline CDR1 is LNHNV and CDR2 YYDKDF (reference sequence). This CDR3 is 15 amino acids long. The V end was cut by 3 bases, the J end by 4 bases, with 15 bases between. Here the CDR3 reads CATSRNPQGVYGYTF. DNA for the CDR3: TGTGCCACCAGCAGGAATCCCCAGGGCGTCTATGGCTACACCTTC.

V gene TRBV10-3 combines with J gene TRBJ2-1; TRBD2 matches at 7 bases. The CDR3 extends over 14 amino acids. CDR1 ENHRY and CDR2 SYGVKD come from the germline V gene. V shed 4 bases, J shed 5 bases, and the junction held 5 bases outside the gene matches. The CDR3 coding sequence is TGTGCCATCAGTGGACAAGCGGGGAACAATGAGCAGTTCTTC. Translated: CAISGQAGNNEQFF.

V and J are TRBV28 and TRBJ1-1, with D tentatively TRBD1 (6 bases). Trimming shortened V by 6 bases and J by 2 bases, and 16 bases separated the two germline ends. Germline V gives CDR1 MDHEN, CDR2 SYDVKM. This CDR3 is built from 15 residues. As DNA, the CDR3 is TGTGCCAGCAGCTCACACAGGGCGAGAAACACTGAAGCTTTCTTT. This translates into CASSSHRARNTEAFF.

The CDR3 DNA sequence: TGTGCCAGCAGGGATCGGCGGGGCGGGACCCAGTACTTC. Amino acid sequence: CASRDRRGGTQYF. The chain has TRBV5-4 and TRBJ2-5; D might be TRBD2 (6 bases). The CDR3 runs to 13 residues. The V end was cut by 5 bases, the J end by 7 bases, with 15 bases between. Looked up from germline, CDR1 is SGHNT and CDR2 is YYREEE (reference sequence).

The genes are TRBV12-3 or TRBV12-4 and TRBJ2-7, with a possible D match to TRBD1 (5 bases). CDR3 length: 13 residues. V lost 4 bases, J lost 1 base, and 8 bases lay in between. CDR3 sequence reads: CASSSRVSYEQYF. The DNA for the CDR3 is TGTGCCAGCAGTTCCAGGGTTTCCTACGAGCAGTACTTC.